This TCR beta chain was captured in a study of vaccination effects on CD4 cells after COVID-19. ViraFEST expansion of antigen-specific CD4+ T cells with viral peptide pools preceded sequencing. A 10-day culture period preceded the isolation of CD4+ T cells. Nucleocapsid antibodies were negative in the vaccine recipients, who had never had SARS-CoV-2 infection. Every well housed around 2.1 million PBMC, which grew in culture alongside around 9.8 IU/ml IL-2 and about 10 ug/ml peptides. Some clones are missing from TCRdb's copy, which holds only in-frame ones; the method was immunoSEQ multiplex PCR. The repertoire holds some 30,000 clones, 72% seen once, with about 10% in the top ten. Regarding this clone: Antigen unknown.

V was cut by 3 bases and J by 5 bases, with 11 bases left in between. This CDR3 is built from 13 residues. CDR1 and CDR2 from the germline V gene are PRHDT and FYEKMQ (reference sequence). The source was CD4+ T cells from PBMCs cultured with SARS-CoV-2 spike peptides, collected before COVID-19 vaccination. The TCR sequence derives from a human donor who received a COVID-19 vaccine. The chain recombines TRBV13 with TRBJ2-7; tentatively, D is TRBD2 (6 bases). In nucleotides, the CDR3 is TGTGCCAGCAGCTTTGGAGGGTTTAACGAGCAGTACTTC. Amino acids: CASSFGGFNEQYF.